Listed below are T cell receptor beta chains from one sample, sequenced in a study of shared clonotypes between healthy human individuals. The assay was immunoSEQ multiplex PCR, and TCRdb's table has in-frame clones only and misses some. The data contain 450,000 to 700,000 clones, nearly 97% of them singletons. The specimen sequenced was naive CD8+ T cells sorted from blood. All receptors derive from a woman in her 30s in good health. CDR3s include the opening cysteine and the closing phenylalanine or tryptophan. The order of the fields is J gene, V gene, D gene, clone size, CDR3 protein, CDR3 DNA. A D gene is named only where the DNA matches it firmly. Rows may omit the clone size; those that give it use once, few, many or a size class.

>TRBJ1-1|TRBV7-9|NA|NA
CATTPGGGHTEAFF
TGTGCCACCACCCCCGGGGGCGGGCACACTGAAGCTTTCTTT
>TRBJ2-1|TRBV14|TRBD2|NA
CASSQVTSGYNEQFF
TGTGCCAGCAGCCAAGTAACTAGCGGCTACAATGAGCAGTTCTTC
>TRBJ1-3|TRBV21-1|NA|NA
CASSTLRTGRSSGNTIYF
TGTGCCAGCAGCACACTTCGGACCGGGAGAAGCTCTGGAAACACCATATATTTT
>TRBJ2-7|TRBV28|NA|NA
CASGDSSYEQYF
TGTGCCAGCGGCGACTCCTCCTACGAGCAGTACTTC
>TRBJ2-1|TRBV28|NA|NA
CASSLWGSSYNEQFF
TGTGCCAGCAGCCTGTGGGGGAGCTCCTACAATGAGCAGTTCTTC
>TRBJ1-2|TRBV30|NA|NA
CAWSRADLYGYTF
TGTGCCTGGAGTAGGGCGGACCTCTATGGCTACACCTTC
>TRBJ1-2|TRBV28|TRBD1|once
CASKRDRGSLGYTF
TGTGCCAGCAAAAGGGACAGGGGGTCCTTGGGCTACACCTTC
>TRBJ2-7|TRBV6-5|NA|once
CASGPTYEQYF
TGTGCCAGCGGGCCGACCTACGAGCAGTACTTC
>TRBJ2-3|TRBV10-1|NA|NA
CASSESLLGADTQYF
TGCGCCAGCAGTGAGTCTCTGCTGGGGGCAGATACGCAGTATTTT
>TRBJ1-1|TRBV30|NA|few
CAWSVRRNTEAFF
TGTGCCTGGAGTGTACGACGGAACACTGAAGCTTTCTTT
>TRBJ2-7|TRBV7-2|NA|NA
CASSFWTLSYEQYF
TGTGCCAGCAGCTTTTGGACTCTCTCCTACGAGCAGTACTTC
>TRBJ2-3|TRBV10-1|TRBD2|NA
CASSEMGLGDTQYF
TGCGCCAGCAGTGAGATGGGACTAGGAGATACGCAGTATTTT
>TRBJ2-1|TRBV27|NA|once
CASSKSLWMESYNEQFF
TGTGCCAGCAGTAAGAGTCTGTGGATGGAGTCCTACAATGAGCAGTTCTTC
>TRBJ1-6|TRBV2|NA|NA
CASELGRGGNNSPLHF
TGTGCCAGCGAACTCGGACGTGGGGGAAATAATTCACCCCTCCACTTT
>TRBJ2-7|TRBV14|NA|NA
CASSQGPGQLSYEQYF
TGTGCCAGCAGCCAAGGACCGGGGCAGCTCTCCTACGAGCAGTACTTC
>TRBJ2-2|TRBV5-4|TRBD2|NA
CASSPTSGVNTGELFF
TGTGCCAGCAGCCCAACTAGCGGGGTGAACACCGGGGAGCTGTTTTTT
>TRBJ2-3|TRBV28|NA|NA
CASSFTSGNTDTQYF
TGTGCCAGCAGTTTCACGAGCGGAAACACAGATACGCAGTATTTT
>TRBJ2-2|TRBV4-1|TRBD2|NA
CASSQLTSGNTGELFF
TGCGCCAGCAGCCAACTGACTAGCGGGAACACCGGGGAGCTGTTTTTT
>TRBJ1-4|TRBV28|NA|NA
CASSKTGTYEKLFF
TGTGCCAGCAGCAAGACAGGCACCTATGAAAAACTGTTTTTT
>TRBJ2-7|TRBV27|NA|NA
CASSFSGKPSYEQYF
TGTGCCAGCAGTTTCTCCGGCAAGCCCTCCTACGAGCAGTACTTC
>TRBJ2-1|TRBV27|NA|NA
CASSRPYNEQFF
TGTGCCAGCTCTAGACCGTACAATGAGCAGTTCTTC
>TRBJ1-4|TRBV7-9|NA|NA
CASSLLVGEKLFF
TGTGCCAGCAGCTTACTCGTGGGTGAAAAACTGTTTTTT
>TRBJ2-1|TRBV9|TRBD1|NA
CASSNWDREFHEQFF
TGTGCCAGCAGCAACTGGGACAGGGAATTTCATGAGCAGTTCTTC
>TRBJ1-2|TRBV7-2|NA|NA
CASSLEFDGKGNGYTF
TGTGCCAGCAGCTTAGAATTTGACGGGAAGGGGAATGGCTACACCTTC
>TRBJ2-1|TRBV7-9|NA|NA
CASSGLYNEQFF
TGTGCCAGCAGCGGTCTCTACAATGAGCAGTTCTTC
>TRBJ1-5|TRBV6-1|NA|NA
CASSGSHYSNQPQHF
TGTGCCAGCAGTGGGAGCCATTATAGCAATCAGCCCCAGCATTTT
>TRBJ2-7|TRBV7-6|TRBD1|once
CASSPAPGQGFYEQYF
TGTGCCAGCAGCCCTGCTCCGGGACAGGGCTTCTACGAGCAGTACTTC
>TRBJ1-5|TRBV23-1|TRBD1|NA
CASSPELQGTVHQPQHF
TGCGCCAGCAGTCCCGAGCTACAGGGGACAGTTCATCAGCCCCAGCATTTT
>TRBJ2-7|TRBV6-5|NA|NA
CASSRTWPPYEQYF
TGTGCCAGCAGTCGGACTTGGCCCCCCTACGAGCAGTACTTC
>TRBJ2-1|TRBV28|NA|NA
CASSFRRDLSSYNEQFF
TGTGCCAGCAGTTTCCGGCGGGACTTGAGCTCCTACAATGAGCAGTTCTTC
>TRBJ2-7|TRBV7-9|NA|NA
CASSNQRIYEQYF
TGTGCCAGCAGCAACCAACGCATTTACGAGCAGTACTTC
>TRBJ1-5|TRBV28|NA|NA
CASRSSYSNQPQHF
TGTGCCAGCAGGTCAAGCTATAGCAATCAGCCCCAGCATTTT
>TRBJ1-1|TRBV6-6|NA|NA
CASSYSNPYEAFF
TGTGCCAGCAGTTACTCGAACCCTTACGAAGCTTTCTTT
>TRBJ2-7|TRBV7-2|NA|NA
CASSLVEGPHEQYF
TGTGCCAGCAGCTTAGTGGAGGGGCCCCACGAGCAGTACTTC
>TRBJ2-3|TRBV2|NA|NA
CASSDRHITDTQYF
TGTGCCAGCAGTGACAGACACATCACAGATACGCAGTATTTT
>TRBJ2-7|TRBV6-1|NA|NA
CASSATGTLYEQYF
TGTGCCAGCAGTGCCACCGGGACATTGTACGAGCAGTACTTC
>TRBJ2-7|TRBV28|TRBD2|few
CASRPPGGSFYEQYF
TGTGCCAGCAGACCCCCGGGGGGTTCATTCTACGAGCAGTACTTC
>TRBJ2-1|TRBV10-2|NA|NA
CASSEDGNEQFF
TGCGCCAGCAGCGAGGACGGAAATGAGCAGTTCTTC
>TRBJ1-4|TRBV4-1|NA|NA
CASSQDAIFGANEKLFF
TGCGCCAGCAGCCAAGATGCGATCTTTGGAGCTAATGAAAAACTGTTTTTT
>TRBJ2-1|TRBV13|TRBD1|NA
CASRGTTGDEQFF
TGTGCCAGCAGGGGTACTACAGGGGATGAGCAGTTCTTC
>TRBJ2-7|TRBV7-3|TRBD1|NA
CASSPGQGPTYEQYF
TGTGCCAGCAGCCCAGGACAGGGCCCCACCTACGAGCAGTACTTC
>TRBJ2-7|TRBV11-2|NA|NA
CASSSNRGQSYEQYF
TGTGCCAGCAGCTCAAACCGAGGACAGTCCTACGAGCAGTACTTC
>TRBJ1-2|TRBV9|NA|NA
CASSVGGGDYGYTF
TGTGCCAGCAGCGTAGGGGGTGGGGACTATGGCTACACCTTC
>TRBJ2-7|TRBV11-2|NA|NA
CASTETGGRDEQYF
TGTGCCAGCACCGAAACTGGGGGCCGGGACGAGCAGTACTTC
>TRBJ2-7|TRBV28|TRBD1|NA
CASTLAGRTGVNEQYF
TGTGCCAGCACCCTTGCGGGCCGGACAGGGGTTAACGAGCAGTACTTC
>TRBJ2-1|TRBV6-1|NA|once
CASSDMRRLVNEQFF
TGTGCCAGCAGTGATATGCGGAGACTAGTCAATGAGCAGTTCTTC
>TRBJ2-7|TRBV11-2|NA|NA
CASSLGGGFSYEQYF
TGTGCCAGCAGCTTAGGGGGGGGCTTCTCCTACGAGCAGTACTTC
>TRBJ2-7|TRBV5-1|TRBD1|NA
CASSLSPDRGHEQYF
TGCGCCAGCAGCTTATCACCGGACAGGGGGCACGAGCAGTACTTC
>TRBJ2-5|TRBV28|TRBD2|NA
CASSLILAGGARGQETQYF
TGTGCCAGCAGTTTAATTCTGGCGGGAGGGGCTAGGGGGCAAGAGACCCAGTACTTC
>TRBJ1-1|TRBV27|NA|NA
CASSLFMIGVNTEAFF
TGTGCCAGCAGTTTATTTATGATAGGGGTGAACACTGAAGCTTTCTTT
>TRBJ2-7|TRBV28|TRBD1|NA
CASRETGPGEQYF
TGTGCCAGCAGGGAGACAGGGCCGGGGGAGCAGTACTTC
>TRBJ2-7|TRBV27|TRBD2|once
CASSVAGSSYEQYF
TGTGCCAGCAGTGTAGCGGGATCCTCCTACGAGCAGTACTTC
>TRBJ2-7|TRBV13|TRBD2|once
CASSLGGSSYEQYF
TGTGCCAGCAGCTTGGGGGGGAGCTCCTACGAGCAGTACTTC
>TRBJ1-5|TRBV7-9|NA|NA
CASSSDRNQPQHF
TGTGCCAGCAGCTCAGACAGGAATCAGCCCCAGCATTTT
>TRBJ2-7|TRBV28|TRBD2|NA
CASSETSEAYEQYF
TGTGCCAGCAGTGAGACTAGCGAGGCCTACGAGCAGTACTTC
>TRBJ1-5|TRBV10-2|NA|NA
CASSESPSKSGNQPQHF
TGCGCCAGCAGTGAAAGTCCGTCGAAGTCGGGGAATCAGCCCCAGCATTTT
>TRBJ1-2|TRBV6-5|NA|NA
CASSYTSGDVYGYTF
TGTGCCAGCAGTTACACCAGCGGGGATGTATATGGCTACACCTTC
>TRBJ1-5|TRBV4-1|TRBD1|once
CASSQADRGANQPQHF
TGCGCCAGCAGCCAAGCCGACAGGGGTGCCAATCAACCCCAGCATTTT
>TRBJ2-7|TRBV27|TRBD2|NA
CASLRTSGGYEQYF
TGTGCCAGCCTCCGGACTAGCGGGGGCTACGAGCAGTACTTC